The sequence of this T cell receptor (beta chain) was determined in a study of shared clonotypes between healthy human individuals. A remark on this clone: What it binds is unknown.

Measured with immunoSEQ multiplex PCR; TCRdb has only the in-frame clones, and not every one. The sample carries roughly 1.5 million clones, roughly 98% recorded once. All the donors were Caucasian adults who lived in Nashville, Tennessee. Points from the study as a whole: On the whole, naive subsets had larger estimated richness than memory subsets had.

Specimen: naive CD4+ T cells sorted from blood. Subset reported: CD45RA+ positively selected. This TCR derives from a man in his thirties or forties in good health.

The CDR3 reads CASSPGVATGTEAFF. The CDR3 region has the DNA TGCGCCAGCAGCCCGGGAGTGGCGACAGGCACTGAAGCTTTCTTT. The J gene is TRBJ1-1, the V gene TRBV5-1; possible D gene TRBD1, 6 bases. This CDR3 spans 15 amino acids. Germline lookup yields CDR1 SGHRS and CDR2 YFSETQ. V lost 4 bases and J 4 bases, leaving 17 bases between the germline ends.